The 26 T cell receptor beta chains below were found in one sample sequenced in a study of identical twins. MiXCR, applied by TCRdb to the 5' RACE reads, yields one record per CDR3 protein. This table has about 550,000 distinct CDR3 sequences, 20% to 25% appearing once. A further study also used this sample, focusing on yellow fever vaccine responses in identical twins.

Sequencing input: CD4+ T cells sorted from blood. All receptors derive from a woman between 18 and 29 years old in good health.

The V gene is TRBV6-6, the J gene TRBJ1-1; possible D gene TRBD1, 5 bases. V was trimmed by 2 bases and J by 8 bases, leaving 9 bases between them. Germline loops: CDR1 MNHNY, CDR2 SVGAGI (reference sequence). The CDR3 is 12 amino acids. Here the CDR3 reads CASSYGAREAFF. In DNA form, the CDR3 reads TGTGCCAGCAGTTACGGGGCCAGGGAAGCTTTCTTT.

This clonotype was observed a few times. The V gene is TRBV2, the J gene TRBJ2-2, with 11 bases matching TRBD1. Germline V gives CDR1 SNHLY, CDR2 FYNNEI. J gave up 4 bases and V 8 bases, and 6 bases lay outside the gene matches. This CDR3 has 15 residues. CDR3 residues: CASGGQGAITGELFF. CDR3 in DNA: TGTGCCAGCGGCGGACAGGGGGCGATCACCGGGGAGCTGTTTTTT.

The rearrangement uses TRBV4-1 and TRBJ2-5; no clear D. The germline CDR1 and CDR2 sequences are MGHRA and YSYEKL. Trimming left V 0 bases short and J 5 bases short, with 10 bases between. This CDR3 region has 14 residues. CDR3 DNA sequence: TGCGCCAGCAGCCAAGAAAGAGGTACTGAGACCCAGTACTTC. Its protein product is CASSQERGTETQYF.

V gene TRBV11-2 combines with J gene TRBJ2-1; tentatively, D is TRBD2 (6 bases). The CDR3 is 15 amino acids. Germline CDR1 SGHAT, CDR2 FQNNGV. Between the trimmed V and J ends, which lost 5 bases and 5 bases, there was a span of 16 bases. The CDR3 nucleotides read TGTGCCAGCAGCCCACGGGACTTAACTAACAATGAGCAGTTCTTC. Its translation: CASSPRDLTNNEQFF.

The V and J genes are TRBV12-3 or TRBV12-4 and TRBJ1-2; D is possibly TRBD1 (6 bases). The CDR3 is made up of 14 amino acids. Trimming stripped 2 bases from V and 4 bases from J, with 11 bases between. CDR3 residues: CASSLKQGSYGYTF. CDR3 coding DNA: TGTGCCAGCAGTTTAAAGCAGGGGAGCTATGGCTACACCTTC.

In DNA, the CDR3 is TGTGCCAGCAGTTCACCAACTAGCGGGGGGTACAATGAGCAGTTCTTC. Protein sequence: CASSSPTSGGYNEQFF. The J gene is TRBJ2-1, the V gene TRBV12-3 or TRBV12-4; TRBD2 aligns across 12 bases. This CDR3 has 16 amino acids. J was trimmed by 4 bases and V by 4 bases; bases with no gene match: 5.

Details on this clonotype: A much larger clone differs by one base, so this may be a read error. CDR3 residues: CATVGGGLTDTRYF. In DNA, the CDR3 is TGTGCCACGGTCGGTGGGGGCCTCACAGATACGCGGTATTTT. This rearrangement joins TRBV12-3 or TRBV12-4 to TRBJ2-3; a weak D match, TRBD1 (6 bases). CDR3 length: 14 residues.

This clonotype was recorded at least ten times. Written as DNA, the CDR3 is TGTGCCAGCATCACGTCGGATCACAATGAGCAGTTCTTC. It is translated as CASITSDHNEQFF. V is TRBV12-3 or TRBV12-4 and J is TRBJ2-1, with unresolved D. The V and J ends lost 7 bases and 5 bases respectively, with 12 bases between them. The CDR3 sequence is 13 residues long.

The chain joins TRBV19 to TRBJ2-5; D assignment may be TRBD1 or TRBD2 (5 bases each). CDR1 is LNHDA, CDR2 SQIVND, per germline (reference sequence). The V end lost 7 bases, the J end lost 5 bases, and 20 bases lay between the germline ends. The CDR3 has 15 residues. This chain's CDR3 is CASISARGRLETQYF. For the CDR3, the DNA is TGTGCCAGTATCTCGGCGAGGGGACGATTGGAGACCCAGTACTTC.

The rearrangement uses TRBV3-1 and TRBJ1-1, with TRBD1 matching over 12 bases. The germline gives CDR1 LGHDT, CDR2 YNNKEL (reference sequence). V gave up 4 bases and J gave up 6 bases; unmatched junction bases: 6. CDR3 size: 15 residues. CDR3 DNA: TGTGCCAGCAGCCCTGGGACAGGGGGCTCTGCTGAAGCTTTCTTT. Residues: CASSPGTGGSAEAFF.

The chain employs TRBV12-3 or TRBV12-4 and TRBJ2-3; no definite D call. The CDR3 contains 13 residues. With 6 bases removed from V and 5 bases from J, the gap between germline ends came to 12 bases. This chain's CDR3 is CASRPGGVDTQYF. The CDR3 DNA sequence: TGTGCCAGCAGGCCTGGTGGGGTAGATACGCAGTATTTT.

The CDR3 loop reads CASSPVTGGPHEQFF. The CDR3 DNA reads as TGTGCCAGCTCACCAGTGACGGGGGGGCCCCATGAGCAGTTCTTC. The genes are TRBV18 and TRBJ2-1; 8 nucleotides match TRBD2. The V and J ends lost 2 bases and 8 bases, in that order; junction bases with no gene match: 8. The CDR3 is made up of 15 amino acids. Germline V gene data show CDR1 as KGHSH and CDR2 as LQKENI.

The gene calls are TRBV6-2 or TRBV6-3 and TRBJ2-5; TRBD1 agrees at 12 bases. The CDR3 extends over 16 amino acids. J gave up 5 bases and V 0 bases, and 4 bases lay outside the gene matches. Germline CDR1 is MNHEY and CDR2 is SVGEGT. The chain's CDR3 is CASSYSGQGAGETQYF. The CDR3 DNA reads as TGTGCCAGCAGTTACTCGGGACAGGGGGCCGGGGAGACCCAGTACTTC.

The genes are TRBV5-1 and TRBJ2-1; D ambiguous. CDR1 and CDR2 from the germline V gene are SGHRS and YFSETQ. V was clipped by 0 bases and J by 2 bases, with 9 bases between them. CDR3 size: 15 residues. DNA for the CDR3: TGCGCCAGCAGCTTGGCTGGGCCAACCTACAATGAGCAGTTCTTC. Amino acids: CASSLAGPTYNEQFF.

The chain links TRBV18 to TRBJ2-1; D gene uncertain. CDR3 size: 11 residues. The ends were cut back, 3 bases at V and 10 bases at J, with 7 bases in the middle. The germline V gene has CDR1 KGHSH and CDR2 LQKENI. The CDR3 nucleotides read TGTGCCAGCTCACCGGTGGGGGAGCAGTTCTTC. Encoded protein: CASSPVGEQFF.

This rearrangement joins TRBV20-1 to TRBJ2-1; D not certain. Germline CDR1 DFQATT, CDR2 SNEGSKA (reference sequence). Trimming pared 7 bases from V and 6 bases from J, leaving 16 bases between. The CDR3 is 13 amino acids. CDR3 loop: CSVPGLGGNEQFF. The CDR3 coding sequence is TGCAGTGTACCTGGGCTGGGCGGCAATGAGCAGTTCTTC.

This clonotype was observed a few times. J is TRBJ1-1 and V is TRBV7-2; D not certain. The CDR3 has 12 amino acids. In germline, CDR1 is SGHTA, CDR2 FQGNSA. Trimming removed 4 bases at V and 4 bases at J, with 7 bases between. The CDR3 is CASSSRFTEAFF. The CDR3 coding sequence is TGTGCCAGCAGCTCAAGGTTCACTGAAGCTTTCTTT.

This rearrangement joins TRBV5-1 to TRBJ2-1, with 9 bases identical to TRBD2. V lost 0 bases to trimming and J lost 6 bases; unmatched junction nucleotides: 7. The CDR3 consists of 16 residues. Germline V lookup: CDR1 SGHRS, CDR2 YFSETQ. The CDR3 sequence: CASSLGTSAALNEQFF. The CDR3 nucleotides are TGCGCCAGCAGCTTGGGGACTAGCGCAGCCCTCAATGAGCAGTTCTTC.

This clonotype was seen a few times. This chain connects TRBV28 to TRBJ2-3; D remains unclear. Trimming took off 2 bases at V and 4 bases at J, with 10 bases between the two ends. The V gene's germline CDR1 is MDHEN and CDR2 SYDVKM. The CDR3 has 14 amino acids. The CDR3 coding sequence is TGTGCCAGCAGTTTAACCCCCCGGCCAGATACGCAGTATTTT. Translated: CASSLTPRPDTQYF.

This clonotype was seen more than once but under ten times. The chain couples TRBV5-1 to TRBJ2-2; no clear D gene. The CDR3 spans 15 residues. V was shortened by 6 bases and J by 3 bases, with 15 bases between the two germline ends. The germline gives CDR1 SGHRS, CDR2 YFSETQ. The CDR3 is CASTRNAQDTGELFF. The CDR3 DNA reads TGCGCCAGCACCCGGAACGCCCAGGACACCGGGGAGCTGTTTTTT.

This clonotype was detected only a few times. The chain is built from TRBV7-8 and TRBJ2-5; a possible D gene is TRBD2 (5 bases). The germline V and J ends were trimmed by 3 bases and 3 bases, with 11 bases remaining between them. The germline V gene has CDR1 SGHVS and CDR2 FQNEAQ. CDR3 length: 14 residues. The CDR3 loop reads CASSFGNRKETQYF. CDR3 DNA sequence: TGTGCCAGCAGCTTCGGGAACAGAAAAGAGACCCAGTACTTC.

About this clonotype: An end of the junction does not agree with germline; a read error may underlie this. The J gene is TRBJ2-7, the V gene TRBV10-3; 7 bases match TRBD1. The CDR3 spans 12 residues. Germline loops: CDR1 ENHRY, CDR2 SYGVKD. The CDR3 nucleotides are TGTGCCATCAGCTCCGGACAGGCCTCTCAGGCCTTC. Encoded protein: CAISSGQASQAF.

The rearrangement uses TRBV6-1 and TRBJ2-3; the match to TRBD2 covers 8 bases. Looked up from germline, CDR1 is MNHNS and CDR2 is SASEGT. The CDR3 contains 15 residues. Unmatched junction bases numbered 9, after V lost 7 bases and J lost 3 bases. The CDR3 region is CASTPASGSTDTQYF. The DNA of the CDR3 is TGTGCCAGCACCCCGGCCAGCGGGAGTACAGATACGCAGTATTTT.

The chain has TRBV2 and TRBJ2-3; the match to TRBD2 covers 12 bases. The CDR3 covers 15 residues. The trim removed 5 bases at V and 5 bases at J, leaving 5 bases unmatched. CDR1 is SNHLY, CDR2 FYNNEI, per germline. The CDR3 loop is CASSSSGGARDTQYF. CDR3 coding DNA: TGTGCCAGCAGTTCTAGCGGGGGGGCCAGAGATACGCAGTATTTT.

The chain combines TRBV5-1 with TRBJ2-1, with 9 nucleotides matching TRBD2. This CDR3 region has 16 residues. Trimming cost V 4 bases and J 2 bases; bases outside gene matches: 7. Per the germline V gene, CDR1 is SGHRS and CDR2 is YFSETQ. In DNA, the CDR3 is TGCGCCAGCAGCCCATTTAGCGGGGGCACCTACAATGAGCAGTTCTTC. Its translation is CASSPFSGGTYNEQFF.

This clonotype has just a few counts. This chain connects TRBV5-1 to TRBJ2-2; TRBD1 matches 7 bases. This CDR3 is 16 amino acids long. Germline V gives CDR1 SGHRS, CDR2 YFSETQ. J lost 0 bases, V lost 4 bases, and 6 bases had no gene match. The CDR3 DNA is TGCGCCAGCAGCCCCGGGACAGCAACGAACACCGGGGAGCTGTTTTTT. Its protein product is CASSPGTATNTGELFF.